Below, 26 T cell receptor beta chains from the same sample are listed, as sequenced in a study of early T cells in non-severe SARS-CoV-2 infection. In TCRdb, the 5' RACE reads were re-called with MiXCR into one record per CDR3 protein. Of 35,000 to 50,000 distinct CDR3 sequences in the sample, approximately 22% were seen once. This material consisted of whole blood, taken at baseline. The receptor set was obtained from an adult who was a healthcare worker with PCR-confirmed SARS-CoV-2 infection or an uninfected control (not recorded which).

This CDR3 reads CASSQAGGSNQPQHF. CDR3 coding DNA: TGCGCCAGCAGCCAGGCAGGGGGTAGCAATCAGCCCCAGCATTTT. V is TRBV4-1 and J is TRBJ1-5; 7 bases map to TRBD1. J lost 0 bases, V lost 3 bases, and 2 bases had no gene match. CDR1 and CDR2 (germline): MGHRA, YSYEKL. CDR3 size: 15 residues.

This clonotype was counted a few times. This chain joins TRBV5-1 and TRBJ2-5; D tentatively fits TRBD1 or TRBD2 (6 bases each). With 4 bases removed from V and 5 bases from J, the gap between germline ends came to 15 bases. This CDR3 spans 14 amino acids. Per germline, CDR1 SGHRS and CDR2 YFSETQ. The CDR3 coding sequence is TGCGCCAGCAGCGGGTTAGGGGGGCAGGAGACCCAGTACTTC. It translates to CASSGLGGQETQYF.

This chain joins TRBV5-4 and TRBJ2-7, with D maybe TRBD2 (6 bases). Germline V lookup: CDR1 SGHNT, CDR2 YYREEE (reference sequence). V was shortened by 3 bases and J by 2 bases, with 24 bases between the two germline ends. The CDR3 loop spans 18 amino acids. The CDR3 DNA follows: TGTGCCAGCAGCTCGATAGATGGCGGGACGGGTTGGCCCTACGAGCAGTACTTC. Protein: CASSSIDGGTGWPYEQYF.

The chain joins TRBV7-8 to TRBJ2-3; TRBD1 matches at 8 bases. The CDR3 extends over 16 amino acids. The ends lost 5 bases at V and 1 base at J; junction bases unmatched: 8. The germline V gene encodes CDR1 SGHVS and CDR2 FQNEAQ. CDR3 sequence reads: CASSPKRDRRTDTQYF. The CDR3 DNA is TGTGCCAGCAGCCCGAAAAGGGACAGGCGCACAGATACGCAGTATTTT.

This chain uses TRBV7-2 with TRBJ2-7; unclear D gene. V was clipped by 5 bases and J by 3 bases, with 8 bases between them. The CDR3 is made up of 12 amino acids. CDR1 and CDR2 from the germline V gene are SGHTA and FQGNSA. CDR3 nucleotides: TGTGCCAGCAGCGCGAACCACTACGAGCAGTACTTC. It specifies CASSANHYEQYF.

This chain's CDR3 is CASSLDGAAGGNQPQHF. CDR3 DNA: TGTGCCAGCAGCTTGGATGGGGCGGCCGGCGGCAATCAGCCCCAGCATTTT. This rearrangement joins TRBV5-6 to TRBJ1-5; tentative D call: TRBD1 (5 bases). CDR1 is SGHDT, CDR2 YYEEEE, per germline. V shed 0 bases and J shed 2 bases, with 15 bases lying between them. This CDR3 is built from 17 residues. Filled out from reference TRBV5-6 and TRBJ1-5, the complete variable domain reads DAGVTQSPTHLIKTRGQQVTLRCSPKSGHDTVSWYQQALGQGPQFIFQYYEEEERQRGNFPDRFSGHQFPNYSSELNVNALLLGDSALYLCASSLDGAAGGNQPQHFGDGTRLSIL.

The chain joins TRBV7-9 to TRBJ2-3, with TRBD2 identical over 8 bases. The CDR3 consists of 16 residues. V lost 3 bases to trimming and J lost 2 bases; unmatched junction nucleotides: 7. The germline V gene encodes CDR1 SEHNR and CDR2 FQNEAQ (reference sequence). The CDR3: CASSFPQREYTDTQYF. The CDR3 DNA follows: TGTGCCAGCAGCTTCCCCCAGCGGGAGTACACAGATACGCAGTATTTT.

The chain is built from TRBV20-1 and TRBJ1-6; D remains unclear. Trimming left V 5 bases short and J 0 bases short, with 11 bases between. The germline gives CDR1 DFQATT, CDR2 SNEGSKA (reference sequence). CDR3 size: 15 residues. In DNA, the CDR3 is TGCAGTGCTCCCACCCAGGACTCCTATAATTCACCCCTCCACTTT. This translates into CSAPTQDSYNSPLHF.

This clonotype showed up just a few times. The chain employs TRBV30 and TRBJ2-5; 10 bases align to TRBD2. With 5 bases clipped from V and 4 bases from J, the junction kept 10 bases outside the gene matches. This CDR3 is 15 amino acids long. The V gene's germline CDR1 is GTSNPN and CDR2 SVGIG (reference sequence). The CDR3 loop is CAWGIPSGRGETQYF. CDR3 DNA: TGTGCCTGGGGGATTCCTAGCGGGAGAGGAGAGACCCAGTACTTC.

The chain joins TRBV7-2 to TRBJ1-2; 7 nucleotides line up with TRBD1. V trimming: 5 bases; J trimming: 10 bases; junction bases outside the gene matches: 4. Germline-derived CDR1 and CDR2 are SGHTA and FQGNSA. The CDR3 has 11 amino acids. Here the CDR3 reads CASSQTGSYTF. As DNA, the CDR3 is TGTGCCAGCAGCCAGACAGGGTCCTACACCTTC.

The chain has TRBV6-2 or TRBV6-3 and TRBJ2-1, with 12 nucleotides matching TRBD1. This CDR3 has 19 residues. Germline V gene sequence: CDR1 MNHEY, CDR2 SVGEGT. The V segment lost 5 bases and the J segment 4 bases; nucleotides outside the gene matches: 15. As DNA, the CDR3 is TGTGCCAGCAGTCCCTACCGGGACAGGGGGCGTCTGTGGTACAATGAGCAGTTCTTC. This gives the protein CASSPYRDRGRLWYNEQFF.

V usage is TRBV19 and J usage is TRBJ2-4; D ambiguous. Trimming removed 3 bases from V and 8 bases from J, with 5 bases in between. CDR1 LNHDA and CDR2 SQIVND come from the germline V gene (reference sequence). This CDR3 contains 11 residues. The CDR3 sequence is CASSMRDIQYF. Written as DNA, the CDR3 is TGTGCCAGTAGTATGCGTGACATTCAGTACTTC.

This clonotype turned up a few times. The chain uses TRBV6-5 and TRBJ1-2; D unclear. CDR3 length equals 13 residues. V dropped 6 bases and J dropped 3 bases, with 11 bases sitting between them. Germline CDR1 and CDR2: MNHEY and SVGAGI. The CDR3 DNA follows: TGTGCCAGCAGCAAGTGGCAGGACTATGGCTACACCTTC. Amino acids: CASSKWQDYGYTF.

J is TRBJ2-5 and V is TRBV7-9, with D possibly matching TRBD2 (6 bases). This CDR3 has 14 residues. Deletions cut 7 bases from V and 4 bases from J, with 16 bases between. CDR1 is SEHNR, CDR2 FQNEAQ, per germline (reference sequence). Here the CDR3 DNA reads TGTGCCAGCAATCCATCGGACGGGAGAGAGACCCAGTACTTC. It yields the protein CASNPSDGRETQYF.

The CDR3 here is CASSLTGGQREQYF. CDR3 nucleotides: TGTGCCAGCAGTTTAACAGGGGGCCAGCGCGAGCAGTACTTC. The chain joins TRBV27 to TRBJ2-7; 9 nucleotides align to TRBD1. Losses at the gene ends were 2 bases for V and 6 bases for J; bases not matched to a gene: 5. The CDR3 is 14 amino acids. The germline V gene has CDR1 MNHEY and CDR2 SMNVEV (reference sequence).

This clonotype was counted only a few times. The chain uses TRBV10-3 and TRBJ1-5; 7 positions match TRBD1. Trimming at V came to 11 bases and at J to 2 bases, leaving 6 bases not matched to a gene. The CDR3 runs 13 residues. In germline, CDR1 is ENHRY, CDR2 SYGVKD. The CDR3 DNA follows: TGTGCCGCCCATGACAGGGGCAATCAGCCCCAGCATTTT. This gives the protein CAAHDRGNQPQHF.

The chain couples TRBV6-2 or TRBV6-3 to TRBJ2-7; maybe TRBD1 (5 bases). Looked up from germline, CDR1 is MNHEY and CDR2 is SVGEGT. Trimming left V 6 bases short and J 3 bases short, with 15 bases between. The CDR3 is 14 residues long. CDR3 residues: CASSQMGPLYEQYF. The CDR3, as DNA: TGTGCCAGCAGCCAAATGGGGCCCCTCTACGAGCAGTACTTC.

This clonotype was found many times. This rearrangement joins TRBV3-1 to TRBJ1-5; TRBD1 matches 8 bases. The ends lost 5 bases at V and 6 bases at J; junction bases unmatched: 9. There are 15 residues in the CDR3. CDR1 and CDR2 (germline): LGHDT, YNNKEL (reference sequence). CDR3 DNA: TGTGCCAGCAGCTCAACAGGACAGGGAGTTCAGCCCCAGCATTTT. This translates into CASSSTGQGVQPQHF.

This chain joins TRBV7-9 and TRBJ1-2; D gene uncertain. Germline loops: CDR1 SEHNR, CDR2 FQNEAQ (reference sequence). The CDR3 has 13 amino acids. The V end was cut by 2 bases, the J end by 4 bases, with 8 bases between. The CDR3 is CASSLTEFYGYTF. As DNA, the CDR3 is TGTGCCAGCAGCTTAACGGAATTCTATGGCTACACCTTC.

The sample holds a few counts of this clonotype. The chain employs TRBV28 and TRBJ2-7, with D perhaps given as TRBD1 or TRBD2 (5 bases each). CDR1 is MDHEN and CDR2 is SYDVKM in the germline V gene. V was shortened by 5 bases and J by 4 bases, with 12 bases between the two germline ends. The CDR3 has 13 amino acids. Written as DNA, the CDR3 is TGTGCCAGCAGTCTGGGGACCCCTTACGAGCAGTACTTC. The encoded protein is CASSLGTPYEQYF.

V and J are TRBV27 and TRBJ1-5; D ambiguous. CDR1 MNHEY and CDR2 SMNVEV come from the germline V gene (reference sequence). V was pared by 5 bases and J by 4 bases, with 9 bases between. CDR3 length equals 13 residues. The CDR3 reads CASSRQVNQPQHF. The CDR3 bases are TGTGCCAGCAGTCGGCAAGTAAATCAGCCCCAGCATTTT.

The CDR3 DNA is TGTGCCAGCAGCCCCTCCGACTGGGTCACTGAAGCTTTCTTT. It specifies CASSPSDWVTEAFF. V is TRBV7-2 and J is TRBJ1-1, with D uncertain. The CDR3 covers 14 residues. CDR1 is SGHTA and CDR2 is FQGNSA in the germline V gene. The germline V and J ends were trimmed by 5 bases and 4 bases, with 14 bases remaining between them.

The chain recombines TRBV2 with TRBJ2-1; perhaps D is TRBD1 or TRBD2 (5 bases each). The V end lost 5 bases, the J end lost 8 bases, and 13 bases lay between the germline ends. Germline CDR1 and CDR2: SNHLY and FYNNEI. The length of the CDR3 is 13 residues. The CDR3 DNA reads as TGTGCCAGCAGTCGAGCCCGGGACGATGAGCAGTTCTTC. Protein: CASSRARDDEQFF.

This clonotype was recorded at least ten times. The gene calls are TRBV6-5 and TRBJ1-2; a weak D match, TRBD1 (6 bases). V was cut by 6 bases and J by 4 bases, with 12 bases left in between. Germline values: CDR1 MNHEY, CDR2 SVGAGI. This CDR3 is built from 13 residues. CDR3 residues: CASRPDRRYGYTF. The CDR3, as DNA: TGTGCCAGCAGACCGGACAGACGCTATGGCTACACCTTC.

This clonotype was seen a few times. The chain uses TRBV6-5 and TRBJ2-1, with no clear D. The V and J ends lost 5 bases and 5 bases respectively, with 19 bases between them. The V gene's germline CDR1 is MNHEY and CDR2 SVGAGI. The CDR3 loop spans 16 amino acids. Written as DNA, the CDR3 is TGTGCCAGCAGTACCGGACGGAACCTCTGGGACAATGAGCAGTTCTTC. It specifies CASSTGRNLWDNEQFF.

The chain uses TRBV7-8 and TRBJ1-5; weak D call: TRBD1 (5 bases). This CDR3 is 15 amino acids long. The germline gives CDR1 SGHVS, CDR2 FQNEAQ. The V and J ends lost 6 bases and 3 bases respectively, with 15 bases between them. The CDR3 protein is CASRMGGGFNQPQHF. The CDR3 DNA follows: TGTGCCAGCAGGATGGGGGGAGGTTTCAATCAGCCCCAGCATTTT.